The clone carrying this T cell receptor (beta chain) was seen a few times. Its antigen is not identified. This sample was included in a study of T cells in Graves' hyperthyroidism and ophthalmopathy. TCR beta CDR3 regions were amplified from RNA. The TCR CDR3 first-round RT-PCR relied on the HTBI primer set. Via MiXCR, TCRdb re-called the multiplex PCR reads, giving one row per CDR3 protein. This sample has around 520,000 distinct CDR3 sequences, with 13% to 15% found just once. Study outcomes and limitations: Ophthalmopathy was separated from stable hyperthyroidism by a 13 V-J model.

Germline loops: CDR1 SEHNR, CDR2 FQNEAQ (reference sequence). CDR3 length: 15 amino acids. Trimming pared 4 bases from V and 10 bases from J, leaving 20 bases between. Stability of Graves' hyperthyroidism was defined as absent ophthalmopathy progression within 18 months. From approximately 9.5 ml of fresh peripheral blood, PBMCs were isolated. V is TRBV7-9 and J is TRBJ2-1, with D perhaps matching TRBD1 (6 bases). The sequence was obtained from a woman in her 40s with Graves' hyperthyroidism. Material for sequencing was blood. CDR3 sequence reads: CASSSQGVLRGEQFF. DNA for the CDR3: TGTGCCAGCAGCTCACAGGGAGTTTTGCGAGGGGAGCAGTTCTTC.